The 15 T cell receptor beta chains listed next were all sequenced from one sample in a study of beta chain features in type 1 diabetes. General study results and limits: Type 1 diabetes patients had TCRB CDR3s that were shorter (moderately but significantly so) in all four CD4+ subsets.

Expressed TCRB transcripts were sequenced because the isolated RNA had all been reverse transcribed beforehand. Produced via immunoSEQ multiplex PCR; TCRdb's table is partial and in-frame only. The sample shows about 120,000 clones, over 15% of them seen only once. Their target antigens are unknown. The source material was central memory CD4+ T cells from blood. These receptors originate from a man aged 25-45 years with type 1 diabetes.

CDR3 DNA sequence: TGCGCCAGCAGCTTGCGCAGGGGGATTGTGGAGACCCAGTACTTC. This codes for CASSLRRGIVETQYF. The chain links TRBV5-1 to TRBJ2-5, with 7 bases that match TRBD1. Germline V gene lookup returns CDR1 SGHRS and CDR2 YFSETQ. V was clipped by 1 base and J by 5 bases; unmatched bases: 8. The CDR3 is made up of 15 amino acids.

In its sample, this clone was seen a few times. The chain uses TRBV29-1 and TRBJ1-5; tentatively, D is TRBD1 (5 bases). The V gene lost 5 bases and the J gene lost 2 bases, with 13 bases spanning the gap. The CDR3 loop spans 14 amino acids. Looked up from germline, CDR1 is SQVTM and CDR2 is ANQGSEA. CDR3 sequence: CSVSGGEGNQPQHF. CDR3 nucleotide sequence: TGCAGCGTTTCTGGGGGAGAGGGCAATCAGCCCCAGCATTTT.

This clone appeared a single time. The V gene is TRBV7-2, the J gene TRBJ1-4, with 7 bases aligning to TRBD1. This CDR3 spans 13 amino acids. V dropped 5 bases and J dropped 14; count of bases not matched to a gene: 11. Per the germline V gene, CDR1 is SGHTA and CDR2 is FQGNSA. In nucleotides, the CDR3 is TGTGCCAGCAGCCCCCGAGACAGGGTGGTGCTGTTTTTT. Its translation is CASSPRDRVVLFF.

The J gene is TRBJ1-2, the V gene TRBV7-3, with D unresolved. CDR1 is SGHTA, CDR2 FQGTGA, per germline. Trimming cost V 1 base and J 3 bases, with 9 bases left between them. The CDR3 is 14 residues long. CDR3 nucleotide sequence: TGTGCCAGCAGCTTAATGGCCGGCGACTATGGCTACACCTTC. Translated, it gives CASSLMAGDYGYTF. The full variable domain, with the rest looked up from reference TRBV7-3 and TRBJ1-2, is GAGVSQTPSNKVTEKGKYVELRCDPISGHTALYWYRQSLGQGPEFLIYFQGTGAADDSGLPNDRFFAVRPEGSVSTLKIQRTERGDSAVYLCASSLMAGDYGYTFGSGTRLTVV.

This clone was picked up many times. In the same sample, other DNA sequences code for this CDR3. The rearrangement uses TRBV7-9 and TRBJ2-5; D is perhaps TRBD2 (5 bases). Germline CDR1 is SEHNR and CDR2 is FQNEAQ (reference sequence). This CDR3 comprises 14 residues. V was clipped by 3 bases and J by 2 bases, with 10 bases between them. The CDR3 loop reads CASSFWTSQETQYF. The CDR3 bases are TGTGCCAGCAGCTTCTGGACTTCTCAAGAGACCCAGTACTTC.

This clone was seen at least ten times. V usage is TRBV7-2 and J usage is TRBJ1-5; D unresolved. This CDR3 is 12 amino acids long. Germline values: CDR1 SGHTA, CDR2 FQGNSA. V was cut by 5 bases and J by 8 bases, with 10 bases left in between. CDR3 sequence (DNA): TGTGCCAGCAGCCTTGTCCGAGAGCCCCAGCATTTT. Translation gives CASSLVREPQHF.

This clone was found a few times. The CDR3 region has the DNA TGTGCCAGCAGCTTCGGCGGAAATGAAAAACTGTTTTTT. It is translated as CASSFGGNEKLFF. The gene calls are TRBV5-4 and TRBJ1-4; D remains unclear. The CDR3 length is 13 residues. Germline V gene sequence: CDR1 SGHNT, CDR2 YYREEE (reference sequence). V lost 2 bases and J 5 bases, leaving 7 bases between the germline ends. Filled out from reference TRBV5-4 and TRBJ1-4, the complete variable domain reads ETGVTQSPTHLIKTRGQQVTLRCSSQSGHNTVSWYQQALGQGPQFIFQYYREEENGRGNFPPRFSGLQFPNYSSELNVNALELDDSALYLCASSFGGNEKLFFGSGTQLSVL.

The chain uses TRBV30 and TRBJ1-2; no reliable D call. V was trimmed by 4 bases and J by 1 base, leaving 19 bases between them. This CDR3 contains 16 residues. In germline, CDR1 is GTSNPN, CDR2 SVGIG (reference sequence). The CDR3, as DNA: TGTGCCTGGATCCCGGCCCCGTCCTCATATAACTATGGCTACACCTTC. This codes for CAWIPAPSSYNYGYTF.

The sample holds a few counts of this clone. This chain uses TRBV2 with TRBJ1-2; no firm D call. V lost 7 bases, J lost 4 bases, and 13 bases lay in between. The CDR3 contains 13 residues. Germline CDR1 and CDR2: SNHLY and FYNNEI. Here the CDR3 reads CASIPDGRYGYTF. In DNA form, the CDR3 reads TGTGCCAGCATTCCAGATGGACGCTATGGCTACACCTTC.

This clone showed up just a few times. V gene TRBV7-2 combines with J gene TRBJ2-5; 12 nucleotides match TRBD2. V was pared by 3 bases and J by 5 bases, with 4 bases of the junction left unmatched. The germline CDR1 and CDR2 sequences are SGHTA and FQGNSA. The CDR3 contains 15 residues. The CDR3 region has the DNA TGTGCCAGCAGCTTTACTAGCGGGGGGCAGGAGACCCAGTACTTC. Amino acid sequence: CASSFTSGGQETQYF.

The J gene is TRBJ2-7, the V gene TRBV27; D is uncertain. Germline V gene data show CDR1 as MNHEY and CDR2 as SMNVEV (reference sequence). This CDR3 spans 14 amino acids. The V and J ends lost 2 bases and 0 bases respectively, with 8 bases between them. The CDR3 sequence: CASSLRQDSYEQYF. The CDR3 DNA sequence: TGTGCCAGCAGTTTACGCCAGGACTCCTACGAGCAGTACTTC.

The V call is TRBV5-4, the J call TRBJ1-5; D gene ambiguous. The V end lost 4 bases, the J end lost 2 bases, and 13 bases lay between the germline ends. The CDR3 runs 15 residues. The germline V gene encodes CDR1 SGHNT and CDR2 YYREEE (reference sequence). CDR3 sequence reads: CASSLGSRGNQPQHF. For the CDR3, the DNA is TGTGCCAGCAGCCTGGGGTCCAGAGGCAATCAGCCCCAGCATTTT.

In this sample, this clone is medium-sized. This rearrangement joins TRBV13 to TRBJ2-2; possibly TRBD2 for D (6 bases). This CDR3 contains 14 residues. Trimming removed 2 bases at V and 5 bases at J, with 9 bases between. Germline V gene data show CDR1 as PRHDT and CDR2 as FYEKMQ (reference sequence). The CDR3 sequence: CASSLYGTTGELFF. CDR3 nucleotides: TGTGCCAGCAGCTTATACGGGACTACCGGGGAGCTGTTTTTT.

The V call is TRBV11-2, the J call TRBJ2-7; D is unresolved. Germline CDR1 is SGHAT and CDR2 is FQNNGV. This CDR3 region has 13 residues. V was clipped by 5 bases and J by 6 bases, with 14 bases between them. CDR3 sequence (DNA): TGTGCCAGCAGCCCCTCTTTGTCGGGCGAGCAGTACTTC. This sequence encodes CASSPSLSGEQYF.

In its sample, this clone ranks as medium-sized (0.01 to 0.1%). This sample includes further DNA sequences coding for the same CDR3. The chain employs TRBV28 and TRBJ2-5, with D perhaps matching TRBD1 (6 bases). The V gene lost 7 bases and the J gene lost 1 base, with 10 bases spanning the gap. The V gene's germline CDR1 is MDHEN and CDR2 SYDVKM. This CDR3 region has 13 residues. The CDR3 sequence is CASKQGFQETQYF. Written as DNA, the CDR3 is TGTGCCAGCAAACAGGGATTCCAAGAGACCCAGTACTTC. Together with reference TRBV28 and TRBJ2-5, the CDR3 gives the full variable domain: DVKVTQSSRYLVKRTGEKVFLECVQDMDHENMFWYRQDPGLGLRLIYFSYDVKMKEKGDIPEGYSVSREKKERFSLILESASTNQTSMYLCASKQGFQETQYFGPGTRLLVL.